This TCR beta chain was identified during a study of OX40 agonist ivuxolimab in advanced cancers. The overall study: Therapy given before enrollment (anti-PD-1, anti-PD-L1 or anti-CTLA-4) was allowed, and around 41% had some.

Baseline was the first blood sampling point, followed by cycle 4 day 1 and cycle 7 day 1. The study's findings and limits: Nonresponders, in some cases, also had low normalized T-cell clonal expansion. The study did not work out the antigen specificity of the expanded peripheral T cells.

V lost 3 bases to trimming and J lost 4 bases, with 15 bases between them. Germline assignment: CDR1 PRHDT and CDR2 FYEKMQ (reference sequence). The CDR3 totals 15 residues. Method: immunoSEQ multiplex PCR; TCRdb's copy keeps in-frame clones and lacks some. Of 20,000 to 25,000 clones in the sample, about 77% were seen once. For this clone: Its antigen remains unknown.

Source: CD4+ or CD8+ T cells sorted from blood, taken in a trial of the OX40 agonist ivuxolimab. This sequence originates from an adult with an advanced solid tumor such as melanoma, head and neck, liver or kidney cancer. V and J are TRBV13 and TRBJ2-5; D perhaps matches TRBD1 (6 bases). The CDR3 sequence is CASSFYRAGGETQYF. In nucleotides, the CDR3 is TGTGCCAGCAGCTTCTACAGGGCTGGGGGAGAGACCCAGTACTTC.